This entry lists 23 T cell receptor beta chains sequenced from one sample in a study of T-cell memory formation after mild COVID-19. TCRdb re-derived calls from the 5' RACE reads in MiXCR, one entry per CDR3 protein. This sample carries 550,000 to 650,000 distinct CDR3 sequences, approximately 15% of them seen once, and the ten largest clones take around 8.1%. The sample was PBMCs or a T cell subset sorted from them (not recorded which). Receptors were obtained from an adult woman who had mild COVID-19 (a few samples of this study predate the infection). Cell type and time point are not known.

This clonotype was counted ten times or more. V gene TRBV5-1 combines with J gene TRBJ2-3, with TRBD2 identical over 7 bases. Trimming cost V 4 bases and J 2 bases; bases outside gene matches: 10. The CDR3 is 16 residues long. Germline CDR1 is SGHRS and CDR2 is YFSETQ. The CDR3 spells CASSPPASGATDTQYF. The CDR3, as DNA: TGCGCCAGCAGCCCTCCGGCGAGCGGGGCCACAGATACGCAGTATTTT.

This clonotype was seen a few times. V gene TRBV12-3 or TRBV12-4 combines with J gene TRBJ1-5; 7 nucleotides line up with TRBD1. CDR3 length: 17 residues. J gave up 2 bases and V 6 bases, and 13 bases lay outside the gene matches. CDR3 sequence: CASRPRGGDRGNQPQHF. Written as DNA, the CDR3 is TGTGCCAGCAGACCCCGGGGGGGCGACAGGGGCAATCAGCCCCAGCATTTT.

This chain uses TRBV11-2 with TRBJ1-6, with 7 bases identical to TRBD1. Unmatched junction bases numbered 6, after V lost 9 bases and J lost 10 bases. The germline V gene has CDR1 SGHAT and CDR2 FQNNGV. This CDR3 is 12 amino acids long. DNA of the CDR3: TGTGCCAGTTCAGGGGGGGTCTCACCCCTCCACTTT. It encodes CASSGGVSPLHF. The full variable domain, in which reference TRBV11-2 and TRBJ1-6 provide the parts outside the CDR3, is EAGVAQSPRYKIIEKRQSVAFWCNPISGHATLYWYQQILGQGPKLLIQFQNNGVVDDSQLPKDRFSAERLKGVDSTLKIQPAKLEDSAVYLCASSGGVSPLHFGNGTRLTVT.

CDR3 in amino acids: CSASLREWGEKLFF. The CDR3 DNA reads as TGCAGTGCTAGCCTCAGGGAGTGGGGTGAAAAACTGTTTTTT. The chain combines TRBV20-1 with TRBJ1-4; D might be TRBD1 (5 bases). The CDR3 runs 14 residues. CDR1 and CDR2 (germline): DFQATT, SNEGSKA (reference sequence). The ends were cut back, 3 bases at V and 7 bases at J, with 15 bases in the middle.

Only a few counts were recorded for this clonotype. This sequence joins TRBV14 and TRBJ2-1, with D hard to call. The CDR3 consists of 14 residues. V was cut by 1 base and J by 2 bases, with 6 bases left in between. Germline V gives CDR1 SGHDN, CDR2 FVKESK. The CDR3 region has the DNA TGTGCCAGCAGCCAAGTTACGGCCTACAATGAGCAGTTCTTC. It specifies CASSQVTAYNEQFF.

This clonotype was picked up many times. The chain uses TRBV20-1 and TRBJ2-7, with TRBD1 identical over 11 bases. The CDR3 length is 15 residues. The germline CDR1 and CDR2 sequences are DFQATT and SNEGSKA (reference sequence). The trim removed 6 bases at V and 3 bases at J, leaving 10 bases unmatched. The CDR3 here is CSAAGTGGYLYEQYF. The CDR3 DNA follows: TGCAGTGCCGCCGGGACAGGGGGTTACCTCTACGAGCAGTACTTC.

The V gene is TRBV12-3 or TRBV12-4, the J gene TRBJ1-4; TRBD1 matches at 7 bases. The CDR3 length is 13 residues. With 8 bases clipped from V and 3 bases from J, the junction kept 3 bases outside the gene matches. DNA of the CDR3: TGTGCCAGCCGGACAGGTTCTAATGAAAAACTGTTTTTT. This encodes CASRTGSNEKLFF.

The chain employs TRBV7-9 and TRBJ2-5, with 10 bases aligning to TRBD2. CDR1 and CDR2 from the germline V gene are SEHNR and FQNEAQ (reference sequence). The CDR3 covers 17 residues. V shed 5 bases, J shed 4 bases, and the junction held 13 bases outside the gene matches. CDR3: CASSPPASGRARETQYF. The DNA of the CDR3 is TGTGCCAGCAGCCCCCCCGCGAGCGGGAGGGCCCGAGAGACCCAGTACTTC.

The table lists this clonotype with a few counts. This sequence joins TRBV7-3 and TRBJ2-7, with 7 bases that match TRBD2. The CDR3 extends over 17 amino acids. V lost 3 bases to trimming and J lost 4 bases; unmatched junction nucleotides: 15. CDR1 is SGHTA, CDR2 FQGTGA, per germline. CDR3 sequence reads: CASSFLSSRGGLYEQYF. The CDR3 nucleotides are TGTGCCAGCAGCTTTTTATCTTCTCGGGGAGGGCTGTACGAGCAGTACTTC.

DNA for the CDR3: TGTGCCAGTAGTATAGACAGGGGGTCTTACAATGAGCAGTTCTTC. Translated: CASSIDRGSYNEQFF. The V call is TRBV19, the J call TRBJ2-1; 7 bases map to TRBD1. Germline CDR1 LNHDA, CDR2 SQIVND (reference sequence). V shed 0 bases and J 4 bases; nucleotides not matched to a gene: 3. The CDR3 length is 15 residues.

The chain is built from TRBV3-1 and TRBJ1-5; tentatively, D is TRBD1 (5 bases). CDR3 size: 15 residues. The germline CDR1 and CDR2 sequences are LGHDT and YNNKEL (reference sequence). V was pared by 1 base and J by 7 bases, with 14 bases between. This CDR3 is CASSQGTGEFQPQHF. For the CDR3, the DNA is TGTGCCAGCAGCCAAGGAACAGGCGAATTCCAGCCCCAGCATTTT.

This clonotype was counted many times. The chain recombines TRBV4-3 with TRBJ2-1; possibly TRBD1 for D (6 bases). Trimming pared 0 bases from V and 10 bases from J, leaving 13 bases between. The CDR3 sequence is 14 residues long. Per germline, CDR1 LGHNA and CDR2 YSLEER. As DNA, the CDR3 is TGCGCCAGCAGCCAAGAGTACAGGGCGGACGAGCAGTTCTTC. It yields the protein CASSQEYRADEQFF.

This clonotype was observed a handful of times. The chain uses TRBV20-1 and TRBJ1-4; no clear D gene. Germline V lookup: CDR1 DFQATT, CDR2 SNEGSKA (reference sequence). The germline V and J ends were trimmed by 3 bases and 5 bases, with 13 bases remaining between them. The CDR3 has 14 amino acids. The CDR3 DNA reads TGCAGTGCTAGGCGGACTGGAGTGAATGAAAAACTGTTTTTT. Its translation: CSARRTGVNEKLFF.

With regard to this clonotype: This may arise from a read error, as a much more abundant clone is one base away. The chain has TRBV7-3 and TRBJ2-1; D ambiguous. Germline lookup yields CDR1 SGHTA and CDR2 FQGTGA. V lost 3 bases, J lost 0 bases, and 12 bases lay in between. The CDR3 sequence is 16 residues long. The CDR3 DNA follows: TGTGCCAGCAGCTTTACGGGCGGAAGCTCCTACAATGAGCAGTTCTTC. The encoded protein is CASSFTGGSSYNEQFF.

The CDR3 sequence: CASSLSSASGRGQYF. DNA of the CDR3: TGTGCCAGCAGCTTAAGTTCGGCGTCAGGCCGAGGGCAGTACTTC. The chain joins TRBV7-2 to TRBJ2-7, with D unresolved. The CDR3 is 15 residues long. Germline-derived CDR1 and CDR2 are SGHTA and FQGNSA. Trimming took 2 bases from V and 9 from J, leaving 20 bases between them.

This chain uses TRBV2 with TRBJ1-2, with D maybe TRBD1 (6 bases). Trimming pared 7 bases from V and 4 bases from J, leaving 16 bases between. CDR3 size: 14 residues. Germline lookup yields CDR1 SNHLY and CDR2 FYNNEI. CDR3 coding DNA: TGTGCCAGCATCCGGACAGTCGCATTCTATGGCTACACCTTC. Its protein is CASIRTVAFYGYTF.

This clonotype appeared a few times. The rearrangement uses TRBV20-1 and TRBJ2-3; 7 bases align to TRBD2. The CDR3 has 13 amino acids. Germline CDR1 and CDR2: DFQATT and SNEGSKA (reference sequence). The CDR3 DNA reads TGCATTATACGAGCGGGAAGCACAGATACGCAGTATTTT. Its translation: CIIRAGSTDTQYF.

The chain is built from TRBV20-1 and TRBJ1-1, with a weak D call TRBD1 (5 bases). Trimming took off 0 bases at V and 4 bases at J, with 9 bases between the two ends. This CDR3 has 13 residues. The germline gives CDR1 DFQATT, CDR2 SNEGSKA (reference sequence). The CDR3 nucleotides are TGCAGTGCTAGAGAGAAGGGGCGCACTGAAGCTTTCTTT. This sequence encodes CSAREKGRTEAFF.

The V gene is TRBV3-1, the J gene TRBJ1-3; no firm D call. The CDR3 consists of 13 residues. Germline values: CDR1 LGHDT, CDR2 YNNKEL (reference sequence). V was clipped by 1 base and J by 2 bases, with 3 bases between them. The CDR3 protein is CASSQVPGNTIYF. The CDR3 DNA reads TGTGCCAGCAGCCAAGTCCCTGGAAACACCATATATTTT.

The V and J genes are TRBV20-1 and TRBJ2-7; maybe TRBD2 (6 bases). The CDR3 is 15 amino acids. V gave up 1 base and J gave up 4 bases, with 17 bases separating them. The V gene's germline CDR1 is DFQATT and CDR2 SNEGSKA (reference sequence). The CDR3 loop reads CSARVPGLAKYEQYF. CDR3 DNA sequence: TGCAGTGCTAGAGTTCCGGGACTGGCAAAGTACGAGCAGTACTTC.

J is TRBJ2-7 and V is TRBV29-1, with TRBD1 matching 9 bases. CDR3 length: 12 residues. Unmatched junction bases numbered 0, after V lost 4 bases and J lost 2 bases. From germline, CDR1 is SQVTM and CDR2 ANQGSEA. CDR3 DNA sequence: TGCAGCGTTGGGGACAGGGCCTACGAGCAGTACTTC. Translating gives CSVGDRAYEQYF.

This clonotype was found a few times. V gene TRBV5-5 combines with J gene TRBJ1-1; TRBD1 matches at 9 bases. V gave up 0 bases and J gave up 8 bases; unmatched junction bases: 5. Germline loops: CDR1 SGHKS, CDR2 YYEKEE (reference sequence). CDR3 size: 14 residues. The CDR3: CASSLGQGVPEAFF. The CDR3 region has the DNA TGTGCCAGCAGCTTGGGACAGGGGGTGCCCGAAGCTTTCTTT.

This clonotype has at least ten counts. The V and J genes are TRBV7-9 and TRBJ2-3; unclear D gene. CDR3 length equals 14 residues. Looked up from germline, CDR1 is SEHNR and CDR2 is FQNEAQ (reference sequence). V was pared by 5 bases and J by 1 base, with 10 bases between. The CDR3 is CASSPALGTDTQYF. Here the CDR3 DNA reads TGTGCCAGCAGCCCCGCCCTGGGCACAGATACGCAGTATTTT.